This T cell receptor beta chain was profiled in a study of blood T cell repertoires in COVID-19. Study at large: The cDNA or gDNA used as material had been derived from T cells, B-cell-depleted T cells, or PBMCs.

Germline V lookup: CDR1 MGHRA, CDR2 YSYEKL. The ends were cut back, 1 base at V and 5 bases at J, with 11 bases in the middle. The length of the CDR3 is 14 residues. Participant age was roughly 18 to 89 years, and participants resided in approximately 24 US areas. Participants were placed into cohorts based on the clinical history they reported. Original processing methods: It was from reference gene primer amplification that nucleated cell counts were estimated. TCRdb's copy holds only in-frame clones and misses some; the assay was immunoSEQ multiplex PCR. V, J and clone size are taken as reported in that table, and D and trimming were inferred from the DNA itself. Here the sample spans 400,000 to 550,000 clones, 87% being singletons.

The TCR was taken from a woman aged 18-29 years with acute COVID-19. The sequenced sample consisted of PBMCs or T cells enriched from blood (not recorded which). The chain links TRBV4-1 to TRBJ1-1; D unresolved. This CDR3 is CASSQATLETEAFF. CDR3 nucleotides: TGCGCCAGCAGCCAAGCGACCCTAGAAACTGAAGCTTTCTTT.